This T cell receptor beta chain was retrieved from a study of CD8+CD57+ T cells in acquired aplastic anemia. About the research overall: The sorted CD4+ and CD8+ cells yielded an average around 3.2 ug of DNA.

Study-wide points: The same twenty-nine CD8+ CDR3 sequences occurred in patients and in controls.

In patients chosen for sequencing, flow cytometry had shown CD8+CD57+ cell expansion. The patients, all of them, had severe acquired aplastic anemia. At the time of blood sampling, patients had not yet received any therapy. This clonotype appeared many times. Its antigen remains unidentified. Investigators profiled TCR beta VDJ and CDR3 from genomic DNA template. A single record per CDR3 protein comes from TCRdb applying MiXCR to the reads. This repertoire shows 150,000 to 180,000 distinct CDR3 sequences, 40% to 65% found once; its top ten account for approximately 12%. The CDR3 sequence is 15 residues long. Germline loops: CDR1 MNHEY, CDR2 SVGAGI. Trimming removed 2 bases at V and 5 bases at J, with 15 bases between.

Material for sequencing was sorted CD4+, CD8+, or CD8+CD57+ T cells (not recorded which) from PBMCs. The clonotype was recovered from a human donor with aplastic anemia. The J gene is TRBJ2-5, the V gene TRBV6-5, with D perhaps assigned TRBD1 or TRBD2 (7 bases each). The DNA for the CDR3 is TGTGCCAGCAGTTACGCAGGGGGGGCATCCGAGACCCAGTACTTC. It is translated as CASSYAGGASETQYF.